This TCR beta chain stems from a study of response to subunit inactivated influenza vaccine. Study conclusions and caveats: Researchers suggested that each seasonal influenza vaccination recruits few new T cells.

After removal of 0 bases from V and 8 bases from J, the junction contained 7 bases not matched to a gene. The CDR3 extends over 16 amino acids. Germline V gene sequence: CDR1 SGHKS, CDR2 YYEKEE (reference sequence). MiXCR, applied by TCRdb to the RT-PCR reads, yields one record per CDR3 protein. The sample yields under 850,000 distinct CDR3 sequences, about 18% seen once. Turning to this clonotype: Its antigen remains unknown.

This TCR was sampled from a middle-aged man who received an inactivated influenza vaccine. J is TRBJ2-2 and V is TRBV5-5; 10 bases fit TRBD2. The sample was PBMCs from blood, taken 5 days after vaccination. This CDR3 is CASSLAPTSGSGELFF. The CDR3 DNA is TGTGCCAGCAGCTTGGCCCCGACTAGCGGGTCTGGGGAGCTGTTTTTT. Filled out from reference TRBV5-5 and TRBJ2-2, the complete variable domain reads DAGVTQSPTHLIKTRGQQVTLRCSPISGHKSVSWYQQVLGQGPQFIFQYYEKEERGRGNFPDRFSARQFPNYSSELNVNALLLGDSALYLCASSLAPTSGSGELFFGEGSRLTVL.